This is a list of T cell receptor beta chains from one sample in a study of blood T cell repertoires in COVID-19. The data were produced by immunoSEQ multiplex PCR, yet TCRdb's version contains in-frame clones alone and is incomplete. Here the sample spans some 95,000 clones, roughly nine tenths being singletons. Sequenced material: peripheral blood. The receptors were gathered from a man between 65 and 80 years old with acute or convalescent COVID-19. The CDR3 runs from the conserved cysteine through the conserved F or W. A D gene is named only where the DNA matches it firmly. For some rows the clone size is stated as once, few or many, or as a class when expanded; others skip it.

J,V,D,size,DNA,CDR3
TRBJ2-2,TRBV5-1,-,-,TGCGCCAGCAGCTTGACGGCAGGGGCCGCGAACACCGGGGAGCTGTTTTTT,CASSLTAGAANTGELFF
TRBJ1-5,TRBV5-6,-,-,TGTGCCAGCAGCTTGCGAGCAGGGGTCTCGAGCAATCAGCCCCAGCATTTT,CASSLRAGVSSNQPQHF
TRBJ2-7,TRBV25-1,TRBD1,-,TGTGCCAGCAGTGGGCAGGGACAGGGGACCTACGAGCAGTACTTC,CASSGQGQGTYEQYF
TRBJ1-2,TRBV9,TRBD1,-,TGTGCCAGCAGCGTACCAGGGGGGAACTATGGCTACACCTTC,CASSVPGGNYGYTF
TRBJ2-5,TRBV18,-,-,TGTGCCAGCTCACCGAGGCAGCTCCAAGAGACCCAGTACTTC,CASSPRQLQETQYF
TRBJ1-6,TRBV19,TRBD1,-,TGTGCCAGTAGTATTGGGACAGGGGTGAGATCACCCCTCCACTTT,CASSIGTGVRSPLHF
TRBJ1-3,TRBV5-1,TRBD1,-,TGCGCCAGCAGCTTGGAGGACAGGGCTGGGGGAAACACCATATATTTT,CASSLEDRAGGNTIYF
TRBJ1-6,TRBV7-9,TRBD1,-,TGTGCCAGCAGTAGCACAGGGGGTAGTTCACCCCTCCACTTT,CASSSTGGSSPLHF
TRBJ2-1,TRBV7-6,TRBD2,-,TGTGCCAGCAGCTTAGCGCGACCGGGACTTGCGGGGGGGCCCCCCCCCTACAATGAGCAGTTCTTC,CASSLARPGLAGGPPPYNEQFF
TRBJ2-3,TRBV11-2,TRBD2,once,TGTGCCAGCAGCTTGGGACTAGCGGGGGGGAGAGATACGCAGTATTTT,CASSLGLAGGRDTQYF
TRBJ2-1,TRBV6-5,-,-,TGTGCCAGCAGGCGGTACAATGAGCAGTTCTTC,CASRRYNEQFF
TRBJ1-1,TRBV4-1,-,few,TGCGCCAGCAGCTCTCGACAGACTAACACTGAAGCTTTCTTT,CASSSRQTNTEAFF
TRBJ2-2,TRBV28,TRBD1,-,TGTGCCAGCAGTTCCCCGCAGGGACAGCCCACCGGGGAGCTGTTTTTT,CASSSPQGQPTGELFF
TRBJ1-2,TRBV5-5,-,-,TGTGCCAGCAGCTCTCCCGGACAGTACTATGGCTACACCTTC,CASSSPGQYYGYTF
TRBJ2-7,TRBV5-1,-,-,TGCGCCAGCAGCTTGGCCTCGATACTAGGACTCCAACACTCCTACGAGCGGTACTTC,CASSLASILGLQHSYERYF
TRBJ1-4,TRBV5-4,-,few,TGTGCCAGCAGCCGATCCCATACAGGGCCCAGGGAAAAACTGTTTTTT,CASSRSHTGPREKLFF
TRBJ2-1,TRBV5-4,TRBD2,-,TGTGCCAGCAGTTCTAGGACTAGCGGGGACAATGAGCAGTTCTTC,CASSSRTSGDNEQFF
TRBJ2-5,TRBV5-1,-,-,TGCGCCAGCAGCTTGGTGGGCTCAGAGGAGACCCAGTACTTC,CASSLVGSEETQYF
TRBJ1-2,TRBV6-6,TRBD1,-,TGTGCCAGCAGTTATGACAGGGTGTACGAAGGCTACACCTTC,CASSYDRVYEGYTF
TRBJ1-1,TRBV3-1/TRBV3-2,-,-,TGTGCCAGCAGCCTGGGTGGCGGCACTGAAGCTTTCTTT,CASSLGGGTEAFF
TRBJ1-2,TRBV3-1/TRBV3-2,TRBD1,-,TGTGCCAGCAGCCGTGCCAGGGGGCGAGGGCTCTATGGCTACACCTTC,CASSRARGRGLYGYTF
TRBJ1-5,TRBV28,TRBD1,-,TGTGCCAGCAAGAACAGGGGGTTAGGCCAGCCCCAGCATTTT,CASKNRGLGQPQHF
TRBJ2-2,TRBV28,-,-,TGTGCCAGCAGTCTAGACCCCGGGATCACCGGGGAGCTGTTTTTT,CASSLDPGITGELFF
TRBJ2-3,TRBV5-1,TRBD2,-,TGCGCCAGCAGTGCTAGCGGGGGGGCCACAGATACGCAGTATTTT,CASSASGGATDTQYF
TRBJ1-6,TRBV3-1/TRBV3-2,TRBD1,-,TGTGCCAGCAGCCAAGGGTCAGGACAGGGGAGCTCACCCCTCCACTTT,CASSQGSGQGSSPLHF
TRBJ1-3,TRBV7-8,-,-,TGTGCCAGCAGCCAAGCGGGGTGGGCCATATATTTT,CASSQAGWAIYF
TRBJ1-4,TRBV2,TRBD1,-,TGTGCCAGCTTAGGGGACAGCTTTAATGAAAAACTGTTTTTT,CASLGDSFNEKLFF
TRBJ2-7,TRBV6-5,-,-,TGTGCCAGCAGCGGAGCCTACGAGCAGTACTTC,CASSGAYEQYF
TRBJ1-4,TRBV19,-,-,TGTGCCAGTAGTACAGGGTACGAAAAACTGTTTTTT,CASSTGYEKLFF
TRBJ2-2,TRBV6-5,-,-,TGTGCCAGCAGTCCGACAGCCCGGAACACCGGGGAGCTGTTTTTT,CASSPTARNTGELFF
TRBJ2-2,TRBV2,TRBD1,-,TGTGCCAGCAGCAACAGGGGTAGCACCGGGGAGCTGTTTTTT,CASSNRGSTGELFF
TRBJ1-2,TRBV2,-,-,TGTGCCAGCAGTCCTCCGAGGGATGGCTACACCTTC,CASSPPRDGYTF